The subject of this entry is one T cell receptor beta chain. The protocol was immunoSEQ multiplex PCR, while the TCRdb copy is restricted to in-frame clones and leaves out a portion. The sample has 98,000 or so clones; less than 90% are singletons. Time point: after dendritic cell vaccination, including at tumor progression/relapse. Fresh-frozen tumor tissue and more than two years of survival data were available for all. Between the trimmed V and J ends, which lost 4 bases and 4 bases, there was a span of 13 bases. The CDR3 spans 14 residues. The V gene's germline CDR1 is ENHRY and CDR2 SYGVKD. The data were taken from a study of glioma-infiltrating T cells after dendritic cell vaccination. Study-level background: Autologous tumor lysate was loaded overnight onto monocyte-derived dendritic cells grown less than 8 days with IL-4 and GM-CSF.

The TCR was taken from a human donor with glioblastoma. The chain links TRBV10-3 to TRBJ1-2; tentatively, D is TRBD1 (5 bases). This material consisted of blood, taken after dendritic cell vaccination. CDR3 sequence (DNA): TGTGCCATCAGTGGGGTGGGGGGGAGCTATGGCTACACCTTC. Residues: CAISGVGGSYGYTF.